This entry describes one T cell receptor (beta chain). This clone has only a few counts. Its antigen is still unknown. It has no much larger one-base neighbor in the sample; base qualities were not kept. This entry comes from a study of cytotoxic CD8 clonotypes in ibrutinib-treated CLL (dated by TCRdb to the early 2020s). Looking at the study overall: The cohort had ten to twelve relapsed/refractory and 15 treatment-naive patients; some 17 were IGHV unmutated. Samples at response were collected after a median of approximately twelve months of treatment, with a range of about 6 to 40 months. Responses were partial in some 24 patients and complete in 2; after median approximately 69 months follow-up, roughly 14 stayed in remission and approximately twelve progressed. Every sample from remission and from progressive disease was obtained while the patients were still on ibrutinib. Cryopreserved peripheral blood mononuclear cells were obtained before treatment, at response, and at either sustained remission or disease progression. On average, each sample yielded roughly 250,000 productive templates and 80,000 to 95,000 productive rearrangements. Of the roughly 81 people in the trial, about two dozen had longitudinal samples available.

Here is what the overall study found, with its caveats: Sustained-remission and progressing patients did not have matched sampling times, and lymph node repertoires were not examined. Public clonotypes were rare and either shrank or stayed stable during treatment, and the rise in clonality at ibrutinib response reflected expansion of private clonotypes. Baseline clonality was found to be higher than that of age-matched healthy donors and was strongly correlated with circulating CD8+ T-cell counts. Clonality increased at ibrutinib response, stayed stable in sustained remission, and fell back toward baseline at progression.

The goal of deep resolution MiSeq sequencing was a depth between 1 in 1 million and 1 in 200,000 T cells, and coverage averaged 10x per clonotype. The immunoSEQ hsTCRB Kit was used to generate TCR beta libraries. Processing in the source paper ran as follows. Data were analyzed with ImmunoSEQ Data Assistant and ImmunoSEQ Analyzer, with V, D and J genes assigned per IMGT definitions. Clonality, which ranges from 0 to 1, was calculated as one minus the normalized Shannon entropy of productive rearrangement frequencies. Only overrepresented clonotypes making up at least 0.05% of the repertoire of each patient were included in the public clonotype analysis. Some 12 age-matched healthy donor repertoires from immuneACCESS served as clonality controls. This is the immuneACCESS table as TCRdb keeps it, with only in-frame sequences that have V and J called. A part of the clones is gone; compared with another copy, unresolved V genes explain less than half, and the rest is unexplained. That table gives V, J and clone size, and the DNA gave D and trimming. This sample lists more than 200,000 clones; 70% were detected once. The ten largest clones add up to 15% to 17% of the sample.

Taken with the paper, the label for time point translates to: approximately 25 months on ibrutinib. For TCR beta library preparation, about 2 micrograms of genomic DNA was extracted from cryopreserved PBMCs. Longitudinal blood samples from CLL patients on ibrutinib monotherapy underwent high-throughput TCR beta sequencing. The patients took part in an open-label, single-center phase 2 trial of ibrutinib monotherapy. This TCR derives from a human donor with chronic lymphocytic leukemia. The sequences come from PBMCs, collected after 24 months of ibrutinib treatment.

In nucleotides, the sequence is TGTGCCAGCAGTTACGGGGGGTTGGAGCAGCCCCAGCATTTT. This gives the protein CASSYGGLEQPQHF. The sequence is built from TRBV6-5 and TRBJ1-5; tentative D gene TRBD1, with 5 bases matching. V loses 2 bases, J loses 7 bases, and the germline ends lie 12 bases apart. CDR1 and CDR2 were assigned from the germline V gene as MNHEY and SVGAGI. The CDR3, from cysteine to phenylalanine, totals 14 residues. Of the read, only the CDR3 DNA is kept; its 42 bases are in frame from base 1.